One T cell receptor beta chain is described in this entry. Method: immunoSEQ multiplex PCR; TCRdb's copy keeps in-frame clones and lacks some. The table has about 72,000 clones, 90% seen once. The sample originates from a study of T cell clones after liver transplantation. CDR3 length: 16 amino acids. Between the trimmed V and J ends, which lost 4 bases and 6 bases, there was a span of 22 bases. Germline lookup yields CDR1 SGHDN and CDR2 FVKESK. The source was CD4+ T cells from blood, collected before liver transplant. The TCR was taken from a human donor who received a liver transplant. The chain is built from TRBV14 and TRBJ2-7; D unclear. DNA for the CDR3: TGTGCCAGCAGCCTCCCTGGAACTGGAGACCTTCGCGAGCAGTACTTC. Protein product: CASSLPGTGDLREQYF.